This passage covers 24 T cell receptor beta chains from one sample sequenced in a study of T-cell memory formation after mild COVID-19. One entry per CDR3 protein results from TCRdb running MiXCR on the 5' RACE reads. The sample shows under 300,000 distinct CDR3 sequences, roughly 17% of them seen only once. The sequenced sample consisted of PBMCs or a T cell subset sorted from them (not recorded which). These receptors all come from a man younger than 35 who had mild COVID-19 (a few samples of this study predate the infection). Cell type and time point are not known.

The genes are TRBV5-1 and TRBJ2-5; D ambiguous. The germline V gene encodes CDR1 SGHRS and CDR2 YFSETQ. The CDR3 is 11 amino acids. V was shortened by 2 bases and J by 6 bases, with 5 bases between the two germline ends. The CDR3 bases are TGCGCCAGCAGCTTCGACCAGACCCAGTACTTC. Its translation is CASSFDQTQYF.

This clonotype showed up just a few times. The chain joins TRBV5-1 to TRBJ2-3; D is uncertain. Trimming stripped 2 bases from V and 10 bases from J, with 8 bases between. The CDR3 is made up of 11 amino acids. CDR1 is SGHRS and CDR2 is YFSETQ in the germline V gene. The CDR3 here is CASSFRLAQYF. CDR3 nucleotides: TGCGCCAGCAGCTTCCGTCTCGCGCAGTATTTT.

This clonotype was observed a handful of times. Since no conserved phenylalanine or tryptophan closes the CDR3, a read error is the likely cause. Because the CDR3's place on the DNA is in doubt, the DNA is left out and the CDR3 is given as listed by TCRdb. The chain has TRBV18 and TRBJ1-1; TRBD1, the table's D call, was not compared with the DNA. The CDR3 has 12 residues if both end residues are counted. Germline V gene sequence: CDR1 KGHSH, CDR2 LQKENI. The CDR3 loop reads CASSRSRDSLFL.

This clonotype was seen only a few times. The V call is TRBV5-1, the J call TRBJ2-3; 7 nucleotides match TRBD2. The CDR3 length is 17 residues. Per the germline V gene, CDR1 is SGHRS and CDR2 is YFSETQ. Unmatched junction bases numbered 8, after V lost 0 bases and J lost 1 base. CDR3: CASSLAVRGGGTDTQYF. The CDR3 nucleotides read TGCGCCAGCAGCTTGGCCGTGCGCGGGGGAGGCACAGATACGCAGTATTTT.

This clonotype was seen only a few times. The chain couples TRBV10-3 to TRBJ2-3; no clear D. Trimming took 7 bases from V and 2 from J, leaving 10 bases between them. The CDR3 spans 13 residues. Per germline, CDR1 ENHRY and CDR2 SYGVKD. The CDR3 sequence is CAITRVTTDTQYF. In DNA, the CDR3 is TGTGCCATCACTAGGGTAACCACAGATACGCAGTATTTT.

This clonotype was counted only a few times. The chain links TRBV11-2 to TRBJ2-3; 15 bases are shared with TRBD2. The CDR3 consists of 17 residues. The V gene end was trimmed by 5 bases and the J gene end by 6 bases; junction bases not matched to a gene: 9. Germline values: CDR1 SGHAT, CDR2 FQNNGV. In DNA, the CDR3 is TGTGCCAGCAGCCCCCGGACTAGCGGGGGGGCGGGGGATACGCAGTATTTT. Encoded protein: CASSPRTSGGAGDTQYF. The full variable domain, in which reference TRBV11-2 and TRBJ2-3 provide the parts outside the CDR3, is EAGVAQSPRYKIIEKRQSVAFWCNPISGHATLYWYQQILGQGPKLLIQFQNNGVVDDSQLPKDRFSAERLKGVDSTLKIQPAKLEDSAVYLCASSPRTSGGAGDTQYFGPGTRLTVL.

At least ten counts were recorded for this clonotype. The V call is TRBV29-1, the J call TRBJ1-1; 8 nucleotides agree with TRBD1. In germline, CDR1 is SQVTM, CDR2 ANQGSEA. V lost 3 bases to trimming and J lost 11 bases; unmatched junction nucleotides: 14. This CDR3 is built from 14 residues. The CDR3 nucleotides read TGCAGCGTTGAGCACGGGACAGGAAACATTTTGGCTTTCTTT. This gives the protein CSVEHGTGNILAFF.

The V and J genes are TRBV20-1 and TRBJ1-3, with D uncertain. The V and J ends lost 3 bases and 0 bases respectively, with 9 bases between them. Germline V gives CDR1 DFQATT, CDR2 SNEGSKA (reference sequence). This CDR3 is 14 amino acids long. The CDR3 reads CSASGRGSGNTIYF. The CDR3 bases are TGCAGTGCTAGCGGACGGGGCTCTGGAAACACCATATATTTT.

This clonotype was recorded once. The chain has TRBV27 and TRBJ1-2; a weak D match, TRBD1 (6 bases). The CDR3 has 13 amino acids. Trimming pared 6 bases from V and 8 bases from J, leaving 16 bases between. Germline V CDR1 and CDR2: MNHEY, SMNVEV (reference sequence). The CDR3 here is CASRSTGTRGYTF. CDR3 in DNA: TGTGCCAGCAGATCAACAGGGACAAGAGGCTACACCTTC.

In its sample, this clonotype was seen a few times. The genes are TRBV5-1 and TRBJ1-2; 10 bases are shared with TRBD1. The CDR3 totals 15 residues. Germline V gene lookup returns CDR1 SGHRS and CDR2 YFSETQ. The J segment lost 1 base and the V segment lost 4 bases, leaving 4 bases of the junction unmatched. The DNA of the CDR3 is TGCGCCAGCAGCAAGGGACAGGGGTTTAACTATGGCTACACCTTC. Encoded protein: CASSKGQGFNYGYTF.

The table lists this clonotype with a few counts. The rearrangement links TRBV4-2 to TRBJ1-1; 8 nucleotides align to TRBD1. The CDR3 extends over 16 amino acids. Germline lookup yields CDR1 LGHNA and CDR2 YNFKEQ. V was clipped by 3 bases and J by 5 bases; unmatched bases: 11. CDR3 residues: CASSHPTGGGKTEAFF. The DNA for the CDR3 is TGTGCCAGCAGCCATCCTACAGGGGGTGGAAAAACTGAAGCTTTCTTT.

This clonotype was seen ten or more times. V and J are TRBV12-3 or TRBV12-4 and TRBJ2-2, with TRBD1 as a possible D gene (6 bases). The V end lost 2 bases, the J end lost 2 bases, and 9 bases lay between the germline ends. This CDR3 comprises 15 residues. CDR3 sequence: CASSLLQGNTGELFF. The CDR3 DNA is TGTGCCAGCAGTTTATTACAGGGTAACACCGGGGAGCTGTTTTTT.

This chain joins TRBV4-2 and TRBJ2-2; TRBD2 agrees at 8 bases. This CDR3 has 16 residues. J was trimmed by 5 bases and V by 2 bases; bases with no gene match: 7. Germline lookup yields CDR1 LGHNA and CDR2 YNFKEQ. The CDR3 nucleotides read TGTGCCAGCAGCCAAAATCCGGGGGGGCGTACCGGGGAGCTGTTTTTT. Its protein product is CASSQNPGGRTGELFF.

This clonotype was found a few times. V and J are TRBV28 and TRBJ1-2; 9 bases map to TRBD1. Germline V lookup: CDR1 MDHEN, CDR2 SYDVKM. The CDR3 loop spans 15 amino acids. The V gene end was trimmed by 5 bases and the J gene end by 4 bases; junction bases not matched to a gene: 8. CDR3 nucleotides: TGTGCCAGCAGTCAACAGGGGGCGCAGTTCTATGGCTACACCTTC. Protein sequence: CASSQQGAQFYGYTF.

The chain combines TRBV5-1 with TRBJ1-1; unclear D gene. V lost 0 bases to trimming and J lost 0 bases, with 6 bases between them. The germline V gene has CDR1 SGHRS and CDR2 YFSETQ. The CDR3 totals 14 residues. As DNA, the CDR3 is TGCGCCAGCAGCTTGGTTTTGTTGAACACTGAAGCTTTCTTT. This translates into CASSLVLLNTEAFF.

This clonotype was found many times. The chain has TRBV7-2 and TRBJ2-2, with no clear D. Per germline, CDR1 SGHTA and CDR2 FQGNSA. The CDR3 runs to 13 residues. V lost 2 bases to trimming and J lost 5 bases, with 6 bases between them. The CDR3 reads CASSLNPTGELFF. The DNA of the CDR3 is TGTGCCAGCAGCTTAAACCCGACCGGGGAGCTGTTTTTT.

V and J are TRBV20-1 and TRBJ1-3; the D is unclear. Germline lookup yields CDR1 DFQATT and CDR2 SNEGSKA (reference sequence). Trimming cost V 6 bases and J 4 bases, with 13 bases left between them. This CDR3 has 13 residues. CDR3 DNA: TGCAGTGCAGGCCCCTCGGGGGGAAACACCATATATTTT. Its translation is CSAGPSGGNTIYF.

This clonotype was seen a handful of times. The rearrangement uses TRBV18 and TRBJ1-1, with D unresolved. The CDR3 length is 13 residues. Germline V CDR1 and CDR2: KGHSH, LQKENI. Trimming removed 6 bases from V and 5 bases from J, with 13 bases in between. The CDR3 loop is CASSLRDGTEAFF. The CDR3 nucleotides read TGTGCCAGCTCCTTAAGGGATGGGACTGAAGCTTTCTTT.

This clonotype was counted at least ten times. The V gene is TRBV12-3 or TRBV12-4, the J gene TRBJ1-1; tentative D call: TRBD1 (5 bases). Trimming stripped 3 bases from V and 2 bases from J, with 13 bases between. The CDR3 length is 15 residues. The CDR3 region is CASSFTTATNTEAFF. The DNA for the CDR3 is TGTGCCAGCAGTTTTACGACAGCGACAAACACTGAAGCTTTCTTT.

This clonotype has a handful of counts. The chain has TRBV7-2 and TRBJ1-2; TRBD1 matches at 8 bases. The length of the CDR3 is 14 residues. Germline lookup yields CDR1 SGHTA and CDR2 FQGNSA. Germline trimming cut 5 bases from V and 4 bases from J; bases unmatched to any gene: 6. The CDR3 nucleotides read TGTGCCAGCAGCCTATCTGGACAGGGCTATGGCTACACCTTC. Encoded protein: CASSLSGQGYGYTF. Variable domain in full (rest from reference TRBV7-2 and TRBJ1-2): GAGVSQSPSNKVTEKGKDVELRCDPISGHTALYWYRQSLGQGLEFLIYFQGNSAPDKSGLPSDRFSAERTGGSVSTLTIQRTQQEDSAVYLCASSLSGQGYGYTFGSGTRLTVV.

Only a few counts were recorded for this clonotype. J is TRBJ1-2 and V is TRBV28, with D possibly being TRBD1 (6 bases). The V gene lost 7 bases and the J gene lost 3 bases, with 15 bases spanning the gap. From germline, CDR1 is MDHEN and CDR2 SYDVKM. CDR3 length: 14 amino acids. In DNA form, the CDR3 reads TGTGCCAGCACCCTAACCCAGGGGTACTATGGCTACACCTTC. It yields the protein CASTLTQGYYGYTF.

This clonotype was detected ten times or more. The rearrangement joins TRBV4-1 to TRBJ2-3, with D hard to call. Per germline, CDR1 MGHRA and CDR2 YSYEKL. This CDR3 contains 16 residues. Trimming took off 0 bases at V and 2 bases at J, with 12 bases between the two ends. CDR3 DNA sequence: TGCGCCAGCAGCCAAGAAGGTCCGCCTAACACAGATACGCAGTATTTT. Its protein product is CASSQEGPPNTDTQYF.

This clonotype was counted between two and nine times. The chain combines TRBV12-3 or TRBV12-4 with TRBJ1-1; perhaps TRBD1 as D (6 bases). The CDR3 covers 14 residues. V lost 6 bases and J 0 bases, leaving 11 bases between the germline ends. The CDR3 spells CASRTGHMNTEAFF. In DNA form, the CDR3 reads TGTGCCAGCAGAACGGGACACATGAACACTGAAGCTTTCTTT.

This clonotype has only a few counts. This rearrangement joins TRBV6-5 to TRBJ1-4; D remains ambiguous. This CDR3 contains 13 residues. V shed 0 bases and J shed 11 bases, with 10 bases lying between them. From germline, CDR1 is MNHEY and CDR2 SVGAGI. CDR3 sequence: CASSYSYREKLFF. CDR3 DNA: TGTGCCAGCAGTTACTCGTATCGGGAGAAACTGTTTTTT.